The table lists the clone carrying this T cell receptor (beta chain) with a few counts. Its antigen is still unknown. This specimen belongs to a study of blood T cells in healthy people across ages. A J-beta primer mix and a sample-barcoded 5' primer were used in a second PCR of roughly 7 to 12 cycles. One entry per CDR3 protein, called by TCRdb with MiXCR from the 5' RACE reads. The sample lists 660,000 or so distinct CDR3 sequences; around three fifths were seen once. Per sample, at least 5 micrograms of total RNA were extracted. Germline lookup yields CDR1 MNHEY and CDR2 SMNVEV (reference sequence). The CDR3 contains 14 residues. The V and J ends lost 3 bases and 1 base respectively, with 9 bases between them. Study results and limitations: Shifts in expanded clonotypes may have been confounded by donor CMV status, which was unknown.

This rearrangement joins TRBV27 to TRBJ1-1; D gene uncertain. The source of this sequence is a man between 60 and 75 years old in good health. Sequencing was performed on blood. The CDR3 nucleotides are TGTGCCAGCAGTTTCCTCCCGGGGAACACTGAAGCTTTCTTT. It specifies CASSFLPGNTEAFF.